This T cell receptor beta chain was obtained from a study of T cells after yellow fever vaccination. Study results and caveats: The CD4 compartment and the CD8 compartment contained a small share of clonotypes in common. FACS-sorted repertoires might harbor abundant contaminating clonotypes from the bulk population.

This clonotype was found a few times. The antigen is not known. The authors made TCR cDNA by 5'RACE template switching, adding a universal primer site and UMIs. A single record per CDR3 protein comes from TCRdb applying MiXCR to the 5' RACE reads. The top ten clones hold around 0.9% of a sample with a few hundred thousand distinct CDR3 sequences, about 7.1% of them seen once. The CDR3 runs to 15 residues. The germline V gene encodes CDR1 SGHTA and CDR2 FQGNSA. With 5 bases removed from V and 3 bases from J, the gap between germline ends came to 16 bases. The sample was CD4+ T cells sorted from PBMCs, taken 15 days after the yellow fever booster vaccination. The receptor comes from a man aged 25 to 45 who received the YFV17D yellow fever vaccine. V and J are TRBV7-2 and TRBJ1-2, with D possibly TRBD1 on 6 matching bases. CDR3 in DNA: TGTGCCAGCAGCCAGAGATCTGGGGGCGACTATGGCTACACCTTC. As protein: CASSQRSGGDYGYTF.